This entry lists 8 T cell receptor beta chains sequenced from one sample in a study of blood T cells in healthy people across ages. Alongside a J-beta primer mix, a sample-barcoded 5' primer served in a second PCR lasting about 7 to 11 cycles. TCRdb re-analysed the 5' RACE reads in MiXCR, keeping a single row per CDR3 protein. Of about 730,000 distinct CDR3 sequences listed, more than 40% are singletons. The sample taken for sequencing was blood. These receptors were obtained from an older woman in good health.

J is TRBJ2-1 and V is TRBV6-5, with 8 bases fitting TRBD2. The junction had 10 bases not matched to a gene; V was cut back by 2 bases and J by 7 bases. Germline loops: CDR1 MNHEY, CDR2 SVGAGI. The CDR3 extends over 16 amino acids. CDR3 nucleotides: TGTGCCAGCAGTTACCCCACCGTTAGCGGGACTAATGAGCAGTTCTTC. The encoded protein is CASSYPTVSGTNEQFF.

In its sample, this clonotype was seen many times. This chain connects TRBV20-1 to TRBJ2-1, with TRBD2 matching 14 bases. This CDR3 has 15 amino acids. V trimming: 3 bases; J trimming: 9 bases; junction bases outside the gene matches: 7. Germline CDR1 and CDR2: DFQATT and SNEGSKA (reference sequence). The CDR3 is CSASQPGLAGVEQFF. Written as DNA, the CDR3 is TGCAGTGCTAGCCAGCCGGGACTAGCGGGAGTTGAGCAGTTCTTC.

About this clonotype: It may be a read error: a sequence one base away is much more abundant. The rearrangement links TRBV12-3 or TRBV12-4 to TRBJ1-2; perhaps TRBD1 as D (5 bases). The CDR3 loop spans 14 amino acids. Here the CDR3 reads CASITDGGSYGHTF. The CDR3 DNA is TGTGCCAGCATCACCGACGGGGGAAGCTATGGCCACACCTTC.

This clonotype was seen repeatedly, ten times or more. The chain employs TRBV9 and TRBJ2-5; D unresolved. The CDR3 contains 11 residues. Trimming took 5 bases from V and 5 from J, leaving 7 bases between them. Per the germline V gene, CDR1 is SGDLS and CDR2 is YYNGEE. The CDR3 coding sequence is TGTGCCAGCAGTACCGGCGAGACCCAGTACTTC. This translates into CASSTGETQYF.

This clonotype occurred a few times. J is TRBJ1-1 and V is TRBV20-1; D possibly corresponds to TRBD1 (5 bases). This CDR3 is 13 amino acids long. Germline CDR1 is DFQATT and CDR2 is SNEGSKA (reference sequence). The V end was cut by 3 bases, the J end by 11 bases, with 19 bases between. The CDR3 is CSARVSVGVRAFF. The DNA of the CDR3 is TGCAGTGCTAGGGTTAGTGTGGGGGTTCGGGCTTTCTTT.

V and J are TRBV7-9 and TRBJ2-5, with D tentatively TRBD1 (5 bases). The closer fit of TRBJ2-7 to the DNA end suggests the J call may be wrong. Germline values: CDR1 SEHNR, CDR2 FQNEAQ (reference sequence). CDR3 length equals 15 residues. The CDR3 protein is CASSLGLNRFHEQYF. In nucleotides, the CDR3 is TGTGCCAGCAGCTTGGGGCTTAACAGGTTCCACGAGCAGTACTTC.

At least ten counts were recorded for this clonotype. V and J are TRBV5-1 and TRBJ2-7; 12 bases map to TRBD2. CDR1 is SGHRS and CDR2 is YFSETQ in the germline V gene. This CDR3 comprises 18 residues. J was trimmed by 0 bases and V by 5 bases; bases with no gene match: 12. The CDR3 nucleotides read TGCGCCAGCAGAAAACTAGCGGGGGGTACGATTTCCTCCTACGAGCAGTACTTC. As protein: CASRKLAGGTISSYEQYF.

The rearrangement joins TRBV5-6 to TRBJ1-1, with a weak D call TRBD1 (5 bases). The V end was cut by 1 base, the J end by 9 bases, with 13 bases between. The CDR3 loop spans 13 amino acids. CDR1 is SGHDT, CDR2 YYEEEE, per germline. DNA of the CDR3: TGTGCCAGCAGCTTGTCGCAGGGCGATAAAGCTTTCTTT. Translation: CASSLSQGDKAFF.